This TCR beta chain was recovered during a study of cytomegalovirus exposure and HLA in healthy donors. For this clone: Its cognate antigen is unknown.

Study findings and constraints: Several of the most significant clusters appeared linked to common viral pathogens, based on a later analysis. A list of roughly 180 TCR beta chains associated with cytomegalovirus was given. Within the data, a cluster of highly shared sequence variants was likely a sequencing artifact. Most TCR sequences were uncommon, yet certain public TCRs appeared in many donors.

The germline CDR1 and CDR2 sequences are MNHNS and SASEGT. V lost 2 bases and J lost 2; bases outside the gene matches: 5. The CDR3 consists of 17 residues. PCR was performed using 60 Vbeta and 13 Jbeta primers. Repertoires were generated with immunoSEQ multiplex PCR, while TCRdb's copy carries only in-frame clones and drops some. Here the sample spans about 150,000 clones, over 70% being singletons. Sequencing was done on a sample of PBMCs. This receptor was identified in a man younger than 40 in good health and CMV-seronegative. V gene TRBV6-1 combines with J gene TRBJ2-3, with 12 nucleotides matching TRBD2. CDR3 sequence: CASSETSGGTDTDTQYF. In DNA, the CDR3 is TGTGCCAGCAGTGAAACTAGCGGGGGGACGGACACAGATACGCAGTATTTT.